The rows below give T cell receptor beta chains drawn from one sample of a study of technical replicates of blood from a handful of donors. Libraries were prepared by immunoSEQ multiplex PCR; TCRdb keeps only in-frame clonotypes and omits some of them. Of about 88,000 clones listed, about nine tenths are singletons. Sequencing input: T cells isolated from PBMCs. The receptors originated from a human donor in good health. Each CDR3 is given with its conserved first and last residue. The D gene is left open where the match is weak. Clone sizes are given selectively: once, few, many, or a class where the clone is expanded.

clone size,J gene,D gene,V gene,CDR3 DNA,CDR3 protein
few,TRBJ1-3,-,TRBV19,TGTGCCAGTACTGCTACAGCCACTGGAAACACCATATATTTT,CASTATATGNTIYF
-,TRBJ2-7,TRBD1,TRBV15,TGTGCCACCAGCAGGGGAGACAGGGGCCCAATTCCCTACGAGCAGTACTTC,CATSRGDRGPIPYEQYF
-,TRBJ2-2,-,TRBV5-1,TGCGCCAGCAGCTTGGCTAGCGAAACCGGGGAGCTGTTTTTT,CASSLASETGELFF
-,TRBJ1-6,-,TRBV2,TGTGCCAGCAACGGAGCTAATTCACCCCTCCACTTT,CASNGANSPLHF
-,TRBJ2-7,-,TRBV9,TGTGCCAGCAGCGTTGGGGGGGGCTGGGGCGAGCAGTACTTC,CASSVGGGWGEQYF
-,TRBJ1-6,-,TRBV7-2,TGTGCCAGCAGCTTACCCGGGTCACCCCTCCACTTT,CASSLPGSPLHF
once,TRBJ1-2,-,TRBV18,TGTGCCAGCTCACCGGGCAGGGATGGCTACACCTTC,CASSPGRDGYTF
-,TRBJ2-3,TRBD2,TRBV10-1,TGCGCCAGCAGTCCGGGACTAGCGGGAAGCACAGATACGCAGTATTTT,CASSPGLAGSTDTQYF
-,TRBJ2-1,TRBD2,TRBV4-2,TGTGCCAGCAGCCAAGGGGGACTAGCGGGGGGTCTCAATGAGCAGTTCTTC,CASSQGGLAGGLNEQFF
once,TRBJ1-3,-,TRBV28,TGTGCCAGCAGTTCCCCGACGGGCTCTGGAAACACCATATATTTT,CASSSPTGSGNTIYF
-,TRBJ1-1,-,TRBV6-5,TGTGCCAGCAGTTATGTCCTTGGCCACACTGAAGCTTTCTTT,CASSYVLGHTEAFF
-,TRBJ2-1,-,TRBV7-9,TGTGCCAGCAGCCCAAGACTAGGGCGGAACTACAATGAGCAGTTCTTC,CASSPRLGRNYNEQFF
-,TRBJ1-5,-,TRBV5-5,TGTGCCAGCAGCTTTGGAGAGGCGAGCAATCAGCCCCAGCATTTT,CASSFGEASNQPQHF
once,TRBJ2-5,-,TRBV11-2,TGTGCCAGCAGCTTTCCCAGAAACCAAGAGACCCAGTACTTC,CASSFPRNQETQYF
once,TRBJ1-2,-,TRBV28,TGTGCCAGCAGTGGCGGGGGGGAAGAGGGCTATGGCTACACCTTC,CASSGGGEEGYGYTF
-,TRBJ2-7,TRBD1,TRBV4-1,TGCGCCAGCAGCTACCCGGGACAGCTCTACGAGCAGTACTTC,CASSYPGQLYEQYF
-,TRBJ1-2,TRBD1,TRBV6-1,TGTGCCAGCGGATTGGACAGGGAAGATGGCTACACCTTC,CASGLDREDGYTF
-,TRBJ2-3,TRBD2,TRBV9,TGTGCCAGCAGCGACTCCGGGACTAGCGGGGGGGCCGGTGGCACAGATACGCAGTATTTT,CASSDSGTSGGAGGTDTQYF
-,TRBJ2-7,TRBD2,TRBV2,TGTGCCAGCAGTGAATCCTGGGGACTAGCCTTGTCCCAGGCCTACGAGCAGTACTTC,CASSESWGLALSQAYEQYF
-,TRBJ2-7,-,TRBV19,TGTGCCAGTAGTAACCCTTTTGAGGGAACCTACGAGCAGTACTTC,CASSNPFEGTYEQYF
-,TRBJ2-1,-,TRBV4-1,TGCGCCAGCAGCCAAGATCGGCTGCCAGCGGGTTCCTACAATGAGCAGTTCTTC,CASSQDRLPAGSYNEQFF
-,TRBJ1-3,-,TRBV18,TGTGCCAGCTCACCACGCGGGATCGAACTTTTTGGAAACACCATATATTTT,CASSPRGIELFGNTIYF
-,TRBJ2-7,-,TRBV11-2,TGTGCCAGCAGAACCATAGCGGCCAAGAGCTCCTACGAGCAGTACTTC,CASRTIAAKSSYEQYF
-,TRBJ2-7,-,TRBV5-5,TGTGCCAGCAGCCTAACCACCTACGAGCAGTACTTC,CASSLTTYEQYF
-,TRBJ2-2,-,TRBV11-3,TGTGCCAGCAGCCTCCACCGGGACATAGACACCGGGGAGCTGTTTTTT,CASSLHRDIDTGELFF
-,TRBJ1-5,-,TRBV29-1,TGCAGCGTTGTGGTAACAGGAAATCAGCCCCAGCATTTT,CSVVVTGNQPQHF
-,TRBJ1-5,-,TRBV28,TGTGCCAGCAGTTTAGGTCAGTTTTATAGCAATCAGCCCCAGCATTTT,CASSLGQFYSNQPQHF
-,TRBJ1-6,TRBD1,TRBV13,TGTGCCAGCGGACAGGGGGTTTCACCCCTCCACTTT,CASGQGVSPLHF
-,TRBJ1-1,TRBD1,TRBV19,TGTGCCAGTAGTACACCGGGACAGGGACGAGCGGGGATGAACACTGAAGCTTTCTTT,CASSTPGQGRAGMNTEAFF
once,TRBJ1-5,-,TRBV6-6,TGTGCCAGCAGTTACCCTGGCACCAATAGCAATCAGCCCCAGCATTTT,CASSYPGTNSNQPQHF
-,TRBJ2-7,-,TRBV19,TGTGCCAGTAGTCTCAGTGCGGGGGACACCCTAAACTACGAGCAGTACTTC,CASSLSAGDTLNYEQYF
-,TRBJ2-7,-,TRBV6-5,TGTGCCAGCAGTTTAACACACGGACTCCGGCACCACGAGCAGTACTTC,CASSLTHGLRHHEQYF
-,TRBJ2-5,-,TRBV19,TGTGCCAGTAGTATCTCCAGGGTAGAGACCCAGTACTTC,CASSISRVETQYF
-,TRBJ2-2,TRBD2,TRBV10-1,TGCGCCAGCAGTGAGTCTTATGTAGAGGCTAGCGGAAACACCGGGGAGCTGTTTTTT,CASSESYVEASGNTGELFF
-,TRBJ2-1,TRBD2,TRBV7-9,TGTGCCAGCAGTTATTCGGGAGGGGCCAATGAGCAGTTCTTC,CASSYSGGANEQFF
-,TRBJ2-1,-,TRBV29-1,TGCAGCGTCGTAGACGGGAGTTACAATGAGCAGTTCTTC,CSVVDGSYNEQFF
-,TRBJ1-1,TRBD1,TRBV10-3,TGTGCCATCAGTCAGGGGGAGACTGAAGCTTTCTTT,CAISQGETEAFF
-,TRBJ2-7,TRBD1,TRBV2,TGTGCCAGTAGGACAGGGGGGGCCTACGAGCAGTACTTC,CASRTGGAYEQYF
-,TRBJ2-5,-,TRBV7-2,TGTGCCAGCAGCTTATACGGAGAGACCCAGTACTTC,CASSLYGETQYF
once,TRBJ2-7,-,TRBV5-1,TGCGCCAGCAGCTTGGGGGCCGGGACTTACGACGAGCAGTACTTC,CASSLGAGTYDEQYF
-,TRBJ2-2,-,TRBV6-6,TGTGCCAGCAGTTTTTCGGGTCCCTACACCGGGGAGCTGTTTTTT,CASSFSGPYTGELFF
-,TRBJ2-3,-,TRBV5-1,TGCGCCAGCAGCCCCCGGATCGGGAGTACGCAGTATTTT,CASSPRIGSTQYF
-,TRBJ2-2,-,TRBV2,TGTGCCAGCAGTGGGCGGGCCGGGGAGCTGTTTTTT,CASSGRAGELFF
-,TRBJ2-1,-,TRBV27,TGTGCCAGCAGTTTCCCCGGGGGATATGAGCAGTTCTTC,CASSFPGGYEQFF
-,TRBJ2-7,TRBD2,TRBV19,TGTGCCACCTCGGCGGAGCGGGAGAAAGATTACGAGCAGTACTTC,CATSAEREKDYEQYF
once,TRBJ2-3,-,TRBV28,TGTGCCAGCAGTTTAGTCTCCTCGAGCACAGATACGCAGTATTTT,CASSLVSSSTDTQYF
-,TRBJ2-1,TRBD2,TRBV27,TGTGCCAGCAGTTTAGCGGGGGGGCCGATTGAGCAGTTCTTC,CASSLAGGPIEQFF
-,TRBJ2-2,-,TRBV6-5,TGTGCCAGCAGTTACGGACTAAACACCGGGGAGCTGTTTTTT,CASSYGLNTGELFF
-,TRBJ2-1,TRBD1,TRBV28,TGTGCCAGCAGACATGACAGGGAATCGAATGAGCAGTTCTTC,CASRHDRESNEQFF
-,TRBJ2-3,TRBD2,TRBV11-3,TGTGCCAGCAGCTTCCAGGGACTAGCGGGGGGGCTTAGTGCAGATACGCAGTATTTT,CASSFQGLAGGLSADTQYF
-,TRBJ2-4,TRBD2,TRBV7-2,TGTGCCAGCAGCCGCGGGGGGGGCTCCAAAAACATTCAGTACTTC,CASSRGGGSKNIQYF
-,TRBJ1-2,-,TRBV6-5,TGTGCCAGCAGTTACTCGAGTGGGGGCGGTGGAGGCTACACCTTC,CASSYSSGGGGGYTF
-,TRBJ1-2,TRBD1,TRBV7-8,TGTGCCAGCAGCCTAAGTGGGACAGCCCCTCGGAGGACCTTC,CASSLSGTAPRRTF
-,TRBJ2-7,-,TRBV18,TGTGCCAGCTCACCACCGGTTAGTCCCTCGCAGTACTTC,CASSPPVSPSQYF
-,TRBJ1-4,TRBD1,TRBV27,TGTGCCAGCAGTGAAATTTGGACAGGGTTAACCGAAAAACTGTTTTTT,CASSEIWTGLTEKLFF
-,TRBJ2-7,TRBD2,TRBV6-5,TGTGCCAGCAGTCTCGGACTAGCGGGGTACGAGCAGTACTTC,CASSLGLAGYEQYF
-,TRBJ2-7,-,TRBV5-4,TGTGCCAGCAGCGAGTATAGTCGGGACTGGGCCTCCTACGAGCAGTACTTC,CASSEYSRDWASYEQYF